One and the same sample provided the 21 T cell receptor beta chains below, sequenced in a study of blood T cells in healthy people across ages. Then a second PCR, running roughly 7 to 11 cycles, was carried out with a sample-barcoded 5' primer and a J-beta primer mix. TCRdb re-called the 5' RACE reads with MiXCR, one entry per CDR3 protein. Of about 780,000 distinct CDR3 sequences detected, more than 25% appear once; the ten largest clones hold approximately 2.9%. These data are also associated with another study on T cells of mothers and their children.

The sequenced sample consisted of blood. All receptors come from a boy under 18 in good health.

The chain uses TRBV28 and TRBJ2-7; D remains unclear. Germline V gene data show CDR1 as MDHEN and CDR2 as SYDVKM. Deletions cut 4 bases from V and 4 bases from J, with 14 bases between. The CDR3 extends over 14 amino acids. The CDR3 here is CASSSYGPDYEQYF. For the CDR3, the DNA is TGTGCCAGCAGTTCCTACGGACCTGATTACGAGCAGTACTTC.

A few counts support this clonotype. The genes are TRBV10-3 and TRBJ2-5, with D tentatively TRBD2 (6 bases). With 5 bases removed from V and 1 base from J, the gap between germline ends came to 17 bases. CDR3 length: 16 residues. Per the germline V gene, CDR1 is ENHRY and CDR2 is SYGVKD. The CDR3 loop reads CAISTSSGPSQETQYF. In DNA, the CDR3 is TGTGCCATCAGTACCAGTAGCGGTCCTTCCCAAGAGACCCAGTACTTC.

This clonotype was seen only a few times. The V gene is TRBV9, the J gene TRBJ1-4; 10 positions agree with TRBD1. Looked up from germline, CDR1 is SGDLS and CDR2 is YYNGEE. With 5 bases clipped from V and 3 bases from J, the junction kept 13 bases outside the gene matches. The CDR3 spans 18 residues. CDR3 in DNA: TGTGCCAGCAGTGGGGGGACAGGGGCCCCCCGGTCTAATGAAAAACTGTTTTTT. This encodes CASSGGTGAPRSNEKLFF.

The chain has TRBV9 and TRBJ2-5; TRBD2 matches 10 bases. CDR3 length: 15 amino acids. The germline gives CDR1 SGDLS, CDR2 YYNGEE. V lost 4 bases, J lost 5 bases, and 8 bases stayed unmatched. Here the CDR3 reads CASSPGATSGETQYF. CDR3 bases: TGTGCCAGCAGCCCGGGTGCGACTAGCGGGGAGACCCAGTACTTC. Supplemented by reference TRBV9 and TRBJ2-5, the full variable domain reads DSGVTQTPKHLITATGQRVTLRCSPRSGDLSVYWYQQSLDQGLQFLIQYYNGEERAKGNILERFSAQQFPDLHSELNLSSLELGDSALYFCASSPGATSGETQYFGPGTRLLVL.

V gene TRBV20-1 combines with J gene TRBJ2-5, with D tentatively TRBD2 (6 bases). Germline CDR1 reads DFQATT; CDR2 reads SNEGSKA (reference sequence). Trimming removed 5 bases at V and 1 base at J, with 14 bases between. The CDR3 is 14 amino acids. The CDR3 sequence: CSAQNRGIQETQYF. The CDR3 region has the DNA TGCAGTGCTCAGAACCGGGGGATCCAAGAGACCCAGTACTTC.

In this sample, this clonotype turned up many times. J is TRBJ2-1 and V is TRBV27; 7 bases fit TRBD2. The J call may be mistaken, given a closer DNA end match to TRBJ2-5. Per germline, CDR1 MNHEY and CDR2 SMNVEV (reference sequence). The CDR3 contains 14 residues. CDR3 in amino acids: CASSSSAGRGTQYF. CDR3 nucleotides: TGTGCCAGCAGTTCCTCCGCGGGGAGGGGGACCCAGTACTTC.

The chain combines TRBV14 with TRBJ2-1; a weak D match, TRBD2 (5 bases). Trimming shortened V by 6 bases and J by 0 bases, and 9 bases separated the two germline ends. The CDR3 runs to 14 residues. The V gene's germline CDR1 is SGHDN and CDR2 FVKESK. The CDR3 DNA sequence: TGTGCCAGCAGAGCGGCAAGCTCCTACAATGAGCAGTTCTTC. This sequence encodes CASRAASSYNEQFF.

The J gene is TRBJ2-7, the V gene TRBV28; D not certain. The length of the CDR3 is 14 residues. Germline CDR1 is MDHEN and CDR2 is SYDVKM. V lost 6 bases and J 2 bases, leaving 14 bases between the germline ends. CDR3 residues: CASSEQLLPYEQYF. DNA for the CDR3: TGTGCCAGCAGCGAACAGCTTCTACCCTACGAGCAGTACTTC.

This clonotype turned up a few times. The chain links TRBV28 to TRBJ1-1; no clear D gene. V was pared by 3 bases and J by 6 bases, with 8 bases between. Per the germline V gene, CDR1 is MDHEN and CDR2 is SYDVKM. There are 12 residues in the CDR3. The chain's CDR3 is CASSLGAPEAFF. CDR3 nucleotide sequence: TGTGCCAGCAGTTTGGGAGCCCCTGAAGCTTTCTTT.

This clonotype turned up a few times. V is TRBV15 and J is TRBJ2-5; 7 nucleotides line up with TRBD1. The J call may be wrong; the DNA end is better matched by TRBJ2-1. Germline V lookup: CDR1 LNHNV, CDR2 YYDKDF (reference sequence). The CDR3 totals 15 residues. CDR3 amino acids: CATSREQGLYNEQFF. The CDR3 coding sequence is TGTGCCACCAGCAGAGAACAGGGGTTATACAATGAGCAGTTCTTC.

The rearrangement uses TRBV27 and TRBJ2-1, with TRBD1 matching over 7 bases. This CDR3 region has 13 residues. Germline V gene lookup returns CDR1 MNHEY and CDR2 SMNVEV (reference sequence). The trim removed 6 bases at V and 6 bases at J, leaving 5 bases unmatched. CDR3 sequence: CASRLTGSNEQFF. DNA for the CDR3: TGTGCCAGCAGACTGACAGGGAGCAATGAGCAGTTCTTC.

V usage is TRBV29-1 and J usage is TRBJ1-2; unclear D gene. V dropped 4 bases and J dropped 1 base, with 7 bases sitting between them. Germline CDR1 is SQVTM and CDR2 is ANQGSEA. This CDR3 comprises 12 residues. The CDR3 sequence is CSVAGFNYGYTF. CDR3 nucleotide sequence: TGCAGCGTTGCAGGCTTTAACTATGGCTACACCTTC.

This clonotype appeared a few times. The DNA for the CDR3 is TGCGCCACCTTGGGCGGGGAGGGGGAGACCCAGTACTTC. This gives the protein CATLGGEGETQYF. V gene TRBV4-1 combines with J gene TRBJ2-5; 7 nucleotides match TRBD2. V lost 10 bases, J lost 5 bases, and 10 bases stayed unmatched. Germline V gives CDR1 MGHRA, CDR2 YSYEKL. This CDR3 region has 13 residues.

In its sample, this clonotype was seen a few times. This chain links TRBV28 with TRBJ2-5; no clear D. The CDR3 runs to 14 residues. V dropped 4 bases and J dropped 5 bases, with 14 bases sitting between them. Germline V gene lookup returns CDR1 MDHEN and CDR2 SYDVKM. In nucleotides, the CDR3 is TGTGCCAGCAGTTCCCTGACCAATGGGGAGACCCAGTACTTC. Its protein product is CASSSLTNGETQYF.

The chain carries TRBV11-2 and TRBJ2-3, with 9 bases identical to TRBD1. The ends lost 7 bases at V and 1 base at J; junction bases unmatched: 12. Germline V gives CDR1 SGHAT, CDR2 FQNNGV. This CDR3 is built from 17 residues. The CDR3 spells CASKKRVRQGGTDTQYF. DNA for the CDR3: TGTGCCAGCAAGAAGCGGGTCAGACAGGGGGGCACAGATACGCAGTATTTT.

A note on this clonotype: An end of the junction differs from the germline gene, which may be a read error. The chain links TRBV5-1 to TRBJ2-3, with no clear D. The CDR3 has 11 amino acids. CDR1 and CDR2 from the germline V gene are SGHRS and YFSETQ. In nucleotides, the CDR3 is TGTGCCAGCAGCTTAGATGATACGCAGTATTTT. Amino acids: CASSLDDTQYF.

The rearrangement links TRBV10-3 to TRBJ2-5, with 7 bases identical to TRBD2. The assigned J gene may be wrong: the sequence end matches TRBJ2-1 better. The germline V gene has CDR1 ENHRY and CDR2 SYGVKD. This CDR3 has 15 residues. The CDR3 region is CAISAGAGGYNEQFF. The CDR3 DNA sequence: TGTGCCATCAGCGCGGGAGCCGGGGGGTACAATGAGCAGTTCTTC.

Worth noting for this clonotype: A junction boundary mismatches the germline segment, possibly from a read error. V usage is TRBV20-1 and J usage is TRBJ2-5; 8 bases align to TRBD1. CDR3 length: 15 amino acids. Germline assignment: CDR1 DFQATT and CDR2 SNEGSKA (reference sequence). The DNA of the CDR3 is TGCAGTGCTAGAGAAACAGGGGGTTGGTTAGAGACTCAGTACTTC. Translation gives CSARETGGWLETQYF.

This chain joins TRBV19 and TRBJ1-1, with D possibly TRBD1 on 6 matching bases. Germline CDR1 and CDR2: LNHDA and SQIVND (reference sequence). There are 14 residues in the CDR3. Trimming cost V 3 bases and J 1 base, with 9 bases left between them. CDR3 region: CASSMVRGNTEAFF. Written as DNA, the CDR3 is TGTGCCAGTAGTATGGTCAGGGGGAACACTGAAGCTTTCTTT.

The chain combines TRBV12-3 or TRBV12-4 with TRBJ2-3; TRBD2 might be the D (5 bases). With 4 bases removed from V and 3 bases from J, the gap between germline ends came to 14 bases. The CDR3 has 15 amino acids. The CDR3 nucleotides read TGTGCCAGCAGTTCTCAACACCGGGGAACAGATACGCAGTATTTT. Translated: CASSSQHRGTDTQYF.

This clonotype was found a few times. The chain has TRBV28 and TRBJ2-1; 7 nucleotides match TRBD1. Germline CDR1 MDHEN, CDR2 SYDVKM. This CDR3 region has 17 residues. With V trimmed by 5 bases and J by 1 base, 11 bases remained unmatched. The CDR3 DNA is TGTGCCAGCAGTCAAAACAAGGGACAGTCATCCTACAATGAGCAGTTCTTC. Residues: CASSQNKGQSSYNEQFF. The full variable domain, completed using reference TRBV28 and TRBJ2-1, is DVKVTQSSRYLVKRTGEKVFLECVQDMDHENMFWYRQDPGLGLRLIYFSYDVKMKEKGDIPEGYSVSREKKERFSLILESASTNQTSMYLCASSQNKGQSSYNEQFFGPGTRLTVL.